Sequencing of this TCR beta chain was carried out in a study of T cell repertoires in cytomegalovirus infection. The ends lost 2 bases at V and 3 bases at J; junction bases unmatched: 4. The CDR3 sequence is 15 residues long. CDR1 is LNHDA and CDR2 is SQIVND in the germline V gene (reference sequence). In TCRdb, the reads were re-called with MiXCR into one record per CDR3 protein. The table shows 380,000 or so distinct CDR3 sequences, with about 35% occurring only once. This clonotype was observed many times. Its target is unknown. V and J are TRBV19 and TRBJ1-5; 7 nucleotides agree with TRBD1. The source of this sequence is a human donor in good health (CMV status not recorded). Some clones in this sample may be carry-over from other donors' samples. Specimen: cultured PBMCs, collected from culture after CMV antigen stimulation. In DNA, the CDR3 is TGTGCCAGTAGTATACCGACAGGGTCCAATCAGCCCCAGCATTTT. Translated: CASSIPTGSNQPQHF.